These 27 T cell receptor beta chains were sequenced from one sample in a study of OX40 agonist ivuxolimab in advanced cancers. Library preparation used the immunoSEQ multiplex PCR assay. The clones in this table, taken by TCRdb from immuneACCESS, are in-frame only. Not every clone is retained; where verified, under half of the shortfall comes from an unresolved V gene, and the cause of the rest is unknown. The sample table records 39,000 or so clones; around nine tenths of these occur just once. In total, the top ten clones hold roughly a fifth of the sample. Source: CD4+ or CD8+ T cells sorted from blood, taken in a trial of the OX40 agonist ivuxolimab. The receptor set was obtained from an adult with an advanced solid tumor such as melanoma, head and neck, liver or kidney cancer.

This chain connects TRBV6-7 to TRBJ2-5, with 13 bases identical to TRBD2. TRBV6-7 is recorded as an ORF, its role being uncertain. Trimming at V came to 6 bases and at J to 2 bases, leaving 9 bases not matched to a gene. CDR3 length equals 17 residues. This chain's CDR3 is CASSRTSGRAYQETQYF. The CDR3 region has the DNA TGTGCCAGCAGCCGCACTAGCGGGAGGGCCTATCAAGAGACCCAGTACTTC.

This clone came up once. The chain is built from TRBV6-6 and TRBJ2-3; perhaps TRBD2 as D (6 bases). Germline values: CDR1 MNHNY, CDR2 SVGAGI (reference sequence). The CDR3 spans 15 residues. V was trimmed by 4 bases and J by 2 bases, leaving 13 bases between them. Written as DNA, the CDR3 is TGTGCCAGCAGTTCCACGGGACTCCTCACAGATACGCAGTATTTT. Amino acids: CASSSTGLLTDTQYF.

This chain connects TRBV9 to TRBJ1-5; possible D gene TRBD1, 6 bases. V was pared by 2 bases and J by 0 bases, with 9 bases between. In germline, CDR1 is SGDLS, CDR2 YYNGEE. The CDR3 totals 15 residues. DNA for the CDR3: TGTGCCAGCAGCGTCGGGACAAATAGCAATCAGCCCCAGCATTTT. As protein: CASSVGTNSNQPQHF. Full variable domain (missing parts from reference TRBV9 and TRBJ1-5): DSGVTQTPKHLITATGQRVTLRCSPRSGDLSVYWYQQSLDQGLQFLIQYYNGEERAKGNILERFSAQQFPDLHSELNLSSLELGDSALYFCASSVGTNSNQPQHFGDGTRLSIL.

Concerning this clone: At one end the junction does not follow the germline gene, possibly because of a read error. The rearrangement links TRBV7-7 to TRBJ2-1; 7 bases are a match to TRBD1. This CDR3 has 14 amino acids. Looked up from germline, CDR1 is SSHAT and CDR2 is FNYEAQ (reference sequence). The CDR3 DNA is TGTGCTAGCAGCGAACAGAACAGGGGCGGTGAGCAGTTCTTC. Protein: CASSEQNRGGEQFF.

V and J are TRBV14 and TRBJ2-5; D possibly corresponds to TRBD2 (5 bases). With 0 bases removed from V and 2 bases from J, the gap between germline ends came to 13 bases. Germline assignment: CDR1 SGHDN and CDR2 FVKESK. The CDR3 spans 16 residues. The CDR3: CASSQEVRLAQETQYF. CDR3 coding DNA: TGTGCCAGCAGCCAAGAGGTGCGATTAGCGCAAGAGACCCAGTACTTC. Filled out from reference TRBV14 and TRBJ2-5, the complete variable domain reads EAGVTQFPSHSVIEKGQTVTLRCDPISGHDNLYWYRRVMGKEIKFLLHFVKESKQDESGMPNNRFLAERTGGTYSTLKVQPAELEDSGVYFCASSQEVRLAQETQYFGPGTRLLVL.

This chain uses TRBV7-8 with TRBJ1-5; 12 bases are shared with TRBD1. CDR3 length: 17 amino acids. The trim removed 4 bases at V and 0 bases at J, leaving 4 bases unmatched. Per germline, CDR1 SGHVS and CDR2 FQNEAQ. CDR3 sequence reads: CASSSGTGGYSNQPQHF. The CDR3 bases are TGTGCCAGCAGCTCCGGGACAGGGGGCTATAGCAATCAGCCCCAGCATTTT.

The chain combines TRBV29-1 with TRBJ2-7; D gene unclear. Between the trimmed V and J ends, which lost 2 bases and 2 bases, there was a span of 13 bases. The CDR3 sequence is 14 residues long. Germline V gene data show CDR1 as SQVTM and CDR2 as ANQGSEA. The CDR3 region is CSVETASNPYEQYF. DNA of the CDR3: TGCAGCGTTGAAACGGCCAGTAATCCCTACGAGCAGTACTTC.

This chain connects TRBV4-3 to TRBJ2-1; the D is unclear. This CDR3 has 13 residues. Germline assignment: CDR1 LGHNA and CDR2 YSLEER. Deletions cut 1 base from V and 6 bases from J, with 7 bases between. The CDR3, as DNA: TGCGCCAGCAGCCAAGGGATCTCCAATGAGCAGTTCTTC. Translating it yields CASSQGISNEQFF.

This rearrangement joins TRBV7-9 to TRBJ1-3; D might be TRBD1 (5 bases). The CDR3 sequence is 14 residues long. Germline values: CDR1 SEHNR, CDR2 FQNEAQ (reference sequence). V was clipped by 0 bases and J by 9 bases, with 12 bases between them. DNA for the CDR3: TGTGCCAGCAGCTTAGCGGGAGGGGATGGCACCATATATTTT. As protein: CASSLAGGDGTIYF.

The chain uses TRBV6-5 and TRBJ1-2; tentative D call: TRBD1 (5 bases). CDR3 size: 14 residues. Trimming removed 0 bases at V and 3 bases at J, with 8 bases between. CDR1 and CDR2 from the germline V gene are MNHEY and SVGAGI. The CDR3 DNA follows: TGTGCCAGCAGTTACTCCGGGGGGGACTATGGCTACACCTTC. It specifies CASSYSGGDYGYTF.

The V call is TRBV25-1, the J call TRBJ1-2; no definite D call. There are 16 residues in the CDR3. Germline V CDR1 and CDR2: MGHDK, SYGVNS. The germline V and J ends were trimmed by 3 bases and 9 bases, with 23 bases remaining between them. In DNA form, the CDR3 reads TGTGCCAGCAGTGAGGGGATTTTTGGTTCCAACAAGCGCTACACCTTC. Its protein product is CASSEGIFGSNKRYTF.

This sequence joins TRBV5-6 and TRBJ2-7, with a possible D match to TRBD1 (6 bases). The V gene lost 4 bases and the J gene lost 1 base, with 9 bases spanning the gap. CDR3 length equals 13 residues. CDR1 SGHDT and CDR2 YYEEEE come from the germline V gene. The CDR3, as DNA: TGTGCCAGCAGCCTGGGGGCATCCTACGAGCAGTACTTC. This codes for CASSLGASYEQYF.

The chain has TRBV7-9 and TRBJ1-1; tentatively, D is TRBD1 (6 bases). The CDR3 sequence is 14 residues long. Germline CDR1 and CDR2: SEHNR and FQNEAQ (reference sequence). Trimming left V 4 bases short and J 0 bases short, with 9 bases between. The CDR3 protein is CASSSRGMNTEAFF. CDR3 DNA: TGTGCCAGCAGCTCCAGGGGTATGAACACTGAAGCTTTCTTT.

The CDR3 bases are TGTGCCAGCAGCTTGGGCAGGTCTGCAACTAATGAAAAACTGTTTTTT. Translating gives CASSLGRSATNEKLFF. This chain uses TRBV5-5 with TRBJ1-4; D gene ambiguous. Between the trimmed V and J ends, which lost 0 bases and 0 bases, there was a span of 9 bases. The CDR3 is made up of 16 amino acids. Germline loops: CDR1 SGHKS, CDR2 YYEKEE (reference sequence).

The CDR3 region is CASRGQREPPDTQYF. CDR3 in DNA: TGTGCCAGCAGGGGGCAGCGGGAGCCCCCAGATACGCAGTATTTT. This chain connects TRBV28 to TRBJ2-3; 8 bases map to TRBD2. The germline CDR1 and CDR2 sequences are MDHEN and SYDVKM. The V and J ends lost 6 bases and 4 bases, in that order; junction bases with no gene match: 9. This CDR3 region has 15 residues.

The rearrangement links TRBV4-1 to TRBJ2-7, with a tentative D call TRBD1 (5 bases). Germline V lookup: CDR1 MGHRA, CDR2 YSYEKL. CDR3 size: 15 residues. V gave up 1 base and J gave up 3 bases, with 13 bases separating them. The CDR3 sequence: CASSQGQQADYEQYF. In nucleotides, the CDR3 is TGCGCCAGCAGCCAAGGACAGCAAGCCGACTACGAGCAGTACTTC.

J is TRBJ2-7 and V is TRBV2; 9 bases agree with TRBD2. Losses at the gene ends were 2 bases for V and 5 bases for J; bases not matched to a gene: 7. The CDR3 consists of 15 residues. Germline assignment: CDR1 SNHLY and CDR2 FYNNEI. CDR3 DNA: TGTGCCAGCAGTGAAATCGGTAGCGGGAGCCACGAGCAGTACTTC. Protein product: CASSEIGSGSHEQYF.

For the CDR3, the DNA is TGTGCCAGCAGTCAAATTGGCCGGGACGGAGCCACAGATACGCAGTATTTT. Protein: CASSQIGRDGATDTQYF. V and J are TRBV7-9 and TRBJ2-3; D is tentatively TRBD1 or TRBD2 (5 bases each). Trimming removed 6 bases from V and 2 bases from J, with 21 bases in between. CDR1 is SEHNR and CDR2 is FQNEAQ in the germline V gene (reference sequence). CDR3 length equals 17 residues.

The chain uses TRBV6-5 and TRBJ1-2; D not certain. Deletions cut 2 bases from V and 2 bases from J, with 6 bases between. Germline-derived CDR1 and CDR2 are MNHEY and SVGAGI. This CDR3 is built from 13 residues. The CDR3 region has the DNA TGTGCCAGCAGTTACGGACCGAACTATGGCTACACCTTC. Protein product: CASSYGPNYGYTF.

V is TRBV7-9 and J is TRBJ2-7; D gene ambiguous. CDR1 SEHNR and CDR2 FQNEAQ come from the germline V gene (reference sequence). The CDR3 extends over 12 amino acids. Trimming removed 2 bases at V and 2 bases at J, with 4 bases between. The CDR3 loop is CASSLRAYEQYF. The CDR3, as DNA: TGTGCCAGCAGCTTACGGGCCTACGAGCAGTACTTC.

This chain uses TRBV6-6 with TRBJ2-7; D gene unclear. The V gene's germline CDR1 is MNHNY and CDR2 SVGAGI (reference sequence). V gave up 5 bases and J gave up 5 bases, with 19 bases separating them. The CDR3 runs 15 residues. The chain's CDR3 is CASSGHSRSSNEQYF. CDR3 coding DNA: TGTGCCAGCAGTGGCCACTCCCGGTCTTCCAACGAGCAGTACTTC.

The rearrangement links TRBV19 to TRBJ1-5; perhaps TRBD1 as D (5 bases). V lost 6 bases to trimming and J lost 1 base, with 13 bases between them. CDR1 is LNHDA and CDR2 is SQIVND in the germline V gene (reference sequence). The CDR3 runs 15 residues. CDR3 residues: CASSPGGVSNQPQHF. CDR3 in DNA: TGTGCCAGTAGCCCGGGAGGGGTCAGCAATCAGCCCCAGCATTTT.

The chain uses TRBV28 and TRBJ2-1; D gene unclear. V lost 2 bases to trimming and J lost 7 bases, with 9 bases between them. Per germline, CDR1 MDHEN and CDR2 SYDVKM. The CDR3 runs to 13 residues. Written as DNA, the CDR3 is TGTGCCAGCAGTTTAAGGGTGGGGAATGAGCAGTTCTTC. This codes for CASSLRVGNEQFF.

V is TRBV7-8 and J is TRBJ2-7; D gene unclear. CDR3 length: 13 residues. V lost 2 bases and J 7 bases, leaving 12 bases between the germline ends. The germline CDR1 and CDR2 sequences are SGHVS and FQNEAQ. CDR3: CASSLLAANEQYF. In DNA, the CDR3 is TGTGCCAGCAGCTTATTGGCGGCTAATGAGCAGTACTTC.

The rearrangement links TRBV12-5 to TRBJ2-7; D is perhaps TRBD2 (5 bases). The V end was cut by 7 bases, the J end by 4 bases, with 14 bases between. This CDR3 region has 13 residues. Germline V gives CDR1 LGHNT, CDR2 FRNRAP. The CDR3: CASADELGYEQYF. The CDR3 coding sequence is TGTGCTAGTGCCGACGAACTAGGATACGAGCAGTACTTC.

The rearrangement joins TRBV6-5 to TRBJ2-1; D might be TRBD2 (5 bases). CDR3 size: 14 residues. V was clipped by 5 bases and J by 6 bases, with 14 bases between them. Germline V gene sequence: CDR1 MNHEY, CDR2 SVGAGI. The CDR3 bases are TGTGCCAGCAGTGGACCACTAGGAGTCAATGAGCAGTTCTTC. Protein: CASSGPLGVNEQFF.

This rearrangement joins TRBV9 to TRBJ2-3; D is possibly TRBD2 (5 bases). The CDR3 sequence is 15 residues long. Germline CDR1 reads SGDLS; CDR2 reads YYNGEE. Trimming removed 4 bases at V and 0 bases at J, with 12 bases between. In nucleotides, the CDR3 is TGTGCCAGCAGCTTGGCGTGGGAGAGCACAGATACGCAGTATTTT. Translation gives CASSLAWESTDTQYF.